There are a few counts of the clone carrying this T cell receptor (beta chain). Its antigen is still unknown. It was with unique molecular identifiers that the TCRbeta library was prepared. TCRdb itself ran the PCR reads through MiXCR, one entry per CDR3 protein. The table records about 240,000 distinct CDR3 sequences, over 20% of them present only once. This CDR3 has 14 residues. Trimming took 8 bases from V and 5 from J, leaving 16 bases between them. Germline CDR1 ENHRY, CDR2 SYGVKD. This entry is derived from a study of T-cell reconstitution after alpha-beta-depleted transplantation in children. General study findings and limits: Surviving recipient T cells and thymic progenitors accounted for the high day-60 TCRbeta diversity observed in some patients. Several hundred expanded graft clones reportedly gave rise to the alpha-beta T cells present about two months after transplant. Newly generated T cells supplied most T-cell counts and diversity one year post-transplant.

The chain joins TRBV10-3 to TRBJ2-1, with D tentatively TRBD2 (6 bases). Sequenced here: PBMCs, sampled before TCRalphabeta/CD19-depleted stem cell transplant. The clonotype originates from a girl aged 2-10 years with Fanconi anemia, due to receive a stem cell transplant. Here the CDR3 reads CAIFAGLGNNEQFF. The CDR3 DNA reads TGTGCCATCTTCGCGGGATTGGGGAACAATGAGCAGTTCTTC.